Detailed here is one T cell receptor (beta chain). This sample was taken from a study of OX40 agonist ivuxolimab in advanced cancers. Study background: The drug used for patients, ivuxolimab, was an agonistic anti-OX40 (CD134) antibody. Each dose-escalation patient presented with hepatocellular carcinoma, melanoma, renal cell or head and neck cancer.

J was trimmed by 3 bases and V by 6 bases; bases with no gene match: 6. The CDR3 spans 15 residues. CDR1 and CDR2 (germline): MNHEY, SVGAGI. Method: immunoSEQ multiplex PCR; TCRdb's copy keeps in-frame clones and lacks some. Of about 95,000 clones in the sample, about 91% were seen once. This specimen consisted of CD4+ or CD8+ T cells sorted from blood, obtained in a trial of the OX40 agonist ivuxolimab. The chain has TRBV6-5 and TRBJ1-1; the match to TRBD1 covers 11 bases. This clonotype originated in an adult with an advanced solid tumor such as melanoma, head and neck, liver or kidney cancer. The CDR3 region is CASRGQGAGDTEAFF. The DNA for the CDR3 is TGTGCCAGCAGAGGACAGGGGGCTGGCGACACTGAAGCTTTCTTT.